This TCR beta chain was captured in a study of beta chain features in type 1 diabetes. Background on the study: Cells sorted and examined across all samples totaled approximately 100 million. Study-wide results and limits: Patients with type 1 diabetes showed fewer VDJ junction insertions and more deletions. Moderate yet significant TCRB CDR3 shortening was seen in Type 1 diabetes patients in all four CD4+ subsets.

In this sample, this clone turned up a few times. Antigen specificity is unknown. The study reverse transcribed the entire isolated RNA, so it sequenced expressed TCRB transcripts. This table comes from immunoSEQ multiplex PCR, and its TCRdb copy is limited to in-frame clones, with some not included. The data hold 120,000 or so clones, with 15% to 20% observed a single time. The V gene's germline CDR1 is GTSNPN and CDR2 SVGIG (reference sequence). V trimming: 4 bases; J trimming: 8 bases; junction bases outside the gene matches: 7. This CDR3 is 13 amino acids long. Sequencing was carried out using central memory CD4+ T cells from blood. The TCR sequence derives from a man between 18 and 35 years old with type 1 diabetes. The chain is built from TRBV30 and TRBJ1-2, with TRBD1 matching 10 bases. The CDR3 here is CAWTTGTGEGYTF. CDR3 DNA sequence: TGTGCCTGGACGACAGGGACAGGGGAGGGCTACACCTTC.